Presented here are 29 T cell receptor beta chains from one specimen sequenced in a study of control samples from healthy donors and cancer patients. The method was immunoSEQ multiplex PCR; TCRdb's version includes in-frame clones alone and lacks a portion of them. The table includes 70,000 to 80,000 clones, approximately 84% detected once. Specimen: blood. Receptor source: a woman in her forties or fifties in good health.

This clone appeared once. The V gene is TRBV28, the J gene TRBJ2-7, with 7 nucleotides matching TRBD1. CDR3 length equals 13 residues. Germline assignment: CDR1 MDHEN and CDR2 SYDVKM. Trimming took 8 bases from V and 4 from J; bases not matched to a gene: 8. Written as DNA, the CDR3 is TGTGCCAGCGGGGACAGTTTTCTGTACGAGCAGTACTTC. Its protein is CASGDSFLYEQYF.

The J gene is TRBJ2-6, the V gene TRBV19; 7 bases align to TRBD1. J was trimmed by 4 bases and V by 5 bases; bases with no gene match: 5. Germline CDR1 LNHDA, CDR2 SQIVND (reference sequence). This CDR3 region has 15 residues. CDR3 sequence (DNA): TGTGCCAGTAGTCCAGGGGGAGACGGGGCCAACGTCCTGACTTTC. Residues: CASSPGGDGANVLTF.

This chain joins TRBV30 and TRBJ2-7, with 8 bases that match TRBD2. With 4 bases clipped from V and 3 bases from J, the junction kept 5 bases outside the gene matches. The germline V gene has CDR1 GTSNPN and CDR2 SVGIG (reference sequence). This CDR3 contains 13 residues. The CDR3 reads CAWNSGLDYEQYF. The CDR3 DNA sequence: TGTGCCTGGAATTCGGGACTAGACTACGAGCAGTACTTC.

This chain joins TRBV27 and TRBJ1-6, with D possibly matching TRBD1 (5 bases). The CDR3 is made up of 12 amino acids. Trimming cost V 5 bases and J 9 bases, with 8 bases left between them. Per the germline V gene, CDR1 is MNHEY and CDR2 is SMNVEV (reference sequence). In DNA form, the CDR3 reads TGTGCCAGCAGTCAGAGGGGTTCACCCCTCCACTTT. Its translation: CASSQRGSPLHF.

In its sample, this clone was seen once. The rearrangement joins TRBV9 to TRBJ2-3; D is unresolved. Germline lookup yields CDR1 SGDLS and CDR2 YYNGEE. CDR3 length: 16 amino acids. V was clipped by 0 bases and J by 0 bases, with 11 bases between them. The CDR3 DNA sequence: TGTGCCAGCAGCGTAGACCCCGGGCGCAGCACAGATACGCAGTATTTT. Amino acid sequence: CASSVDPGRSTDTQYF.

This chain uses TRBV11-2 with TRBJ2-3; weak D call: TRBD1 (5 bases). Germline V lookup: CDR1 SGHAT, CDR2 FQNNGV. The CDR3 loop spans 15 amino acids. The V end was cut by 7 bases, the J end by 3 bases, with 17 bases between. CDR3 in amino acids: CASNHPAGPTDTQYF. For the CDR3, the DNA is TGTGCCAGCAACCACCCCGCAGGGCCAACAGATACGCAGTATTTT.

This chain joins TRBV6-5 and TRBJ2-3; 9 bases are a match to TRBD2. Germline V gene data show CDR1 as MNHEY and CDR2 as SVGAGI. This CDR3 is built from 15 residues. V lost 1 base, J lost 1 base, and 0 bases stayed unmatched. CDR3 sequence (DNA): TGTGCCAGCAGTTACTGGACTAGCGGCACAGATACGCAGTATTTT. It encodes CASSYWTSGTDTQYF.

The chain joins TRBV4-1 to TRBJ1-1; tentative D call: TRBD1 (6 bases). This CDR3 contains 17 residues. V lost 0 bases to trimming and J lost 5 bases, with 19 bases between them. Germline lookup yields CDR1 MGHRA and CDR2 YSYEKL. The CDR3: CASSQDGLSGVTTEAFF. DNA of the CDR3: TGCGCCAGCAGCCAAGACGGACTTTCAGGGGTCACTACTGAAGCTTTCTTT.

About this clone itself: Compared with germline, one end of the junction differs, possibly owing to a read error. The chain combines TRBV6-5 with TRBJ1-1; D may be TRBD1 (5 bases). The CDR3 has 15 residues. Per the germline V gene, CDR1 is MNHEY and CDR2 is SVGAGI. CDR3 region: CASRYSGTPSTEAFF. DNA of the CDR3: TGTGCCAGCAGGTACTCGGGGACTCCTAGCACTGAAGCTTTCTTT.

The chain recombines TRBV7-8 with TRBJ2-7; 7 positions match TRBD2. In germline, CDR1 is SGHVS, CDR2 FQNEAQ. Trimming removed 0 bases from V and 2 bases from J; junction bases left unmatched: 1. This CDR3 spans 14 amino acids. This chain's CDR3 is CASSLAGGTYEQYF. CDR3 nucleotide sequence: TGTGCCAGCAGCTTAGCGGGAGGGACCTACGAGCAGTACTTC.

The chain recombines TRBV2 with TRBJ2-7; D may correspond to TRBD1 or TRBD2 (5 bases each). The CDR3 runs 13 residues. Trimming shortened V by 5 bases and J by 8 bases, and 16 bases separated the two germline ends. Germline CDR1 is SNHLY and CDR2 is FYNNEI. The DNA of the CDR3 is TGTGCCAGCAGTCGGGACCTAGGGTGGAAGCAGTACTTC. Encoded protein: CASSRDLGWKQYF.

The chain combines TRBV3-1 (or the pseudogene TRBV3-2) with TRBJ2-3; a weak D match, TRBD2 (7 bases). The ends were cut back, 4 bases at V and 4 bases at J, with 15 bases in the middle. Germline CDR1 and CDR2: LGHDT and YNNKEL (reference sequence). The length of the CDR3 is 15 residues. This CDR3 reads CASSLRGRAADTQYF. The CDR3 DNA reads as TGTGCCAGCAGCCTGAGGGGGAGGGCCGCAGATACGCAGTATTTT.

This sequence joins TRBV19 and TRBJ2-1; TRBD1 matches at 9 bases. The CDR3 is 16 residues long. Germline V gives CDR1 LNHDA, CDR2 SQIVND (reference sequence). V lost 4 bases to trimming and J lost 8 bases; unmatched junction nucleotides: 12. The CDR3: CASSRNRGQSFDEQFF. CDR3 DNA sequence: TGTGCCAGTAGTAGAAACAGGGGGCAGAGTTTCGATGAGCAGTTCTTC.

This clone was seen a few times. The rearrangement uses TRBV6-5 and TRBJ1-1; D possibly corresponds to TRBD1 (5 bases). Deletions cut 1 base from V and 3 bases from J, with 15 bases between. The CDR3 has 16 amino acids. Germline CDR1 is MNHEY and CDR2 is SVGAGI. For the CDR3, the DNA is TGTGCCAGCAGTTACTTCGTGCGGGGACGGGACACTGAAGCTTTCTTT. It translates to CASSYFVRGRDTEAFF.

The chain joins TRBV6-5 to TRBJ1-2, with D hard to call. Germline V gene data show CDR1 as MNHEY and CDR2 as SVGAGI. V was shortened by 8 bases and J by 0 bases, with 10 bases between the two germline ends. There are 13 residues in the CDR3. The CDR3 DNA is TGTGCCAGCGGTACAGCCGCTAACTATGGCTACACCTTC. As protein: CASGTAANYGYTF.

V gene TRBV27 combines with J gene TRBJ2-3; D is perhaps TRBD2 (6 bases). V lost 6 bases and J lost 1, with 11 bases in between. The V gene's germline CDR1 is MNHEY and CDR2 SMNVEV (reference sequence). CDR3 length: 14 residues. The CDR3 region has the DNA TGTGCCAGCAGGAGAGCGGGCGGCACAGATACGCAGTATTTT. This sequence encodes CASRRAGGTDTQYF.

The chain combines TRBV4-1 with TRBJ1-5; D ambiguous. This CDR3 is built from 13 residues. In germline, CDR1 is MGHRA, CDR2 YSYEKL. With 1 base removed from V and 9 bases from J, the gap between germline ends came to 10 bases. The CDR3 here is CASSQAIPGPQHF. DNA of the CDR3: TGCGCCAGCAGCCAAGCGATTCCAGGGCCCCAGCATTTT.

The chain employs TRBV2 and TRBJ2-7, with D perhaps TRBD2 (6 bases). This CDR3 has 15 residues. V was pared by 0 bases and J by 5 bases, with 14 bases between. Germline V CDR1 and CDR2: SNHLY, FYNNEI. CDR3 sequence: CASSEAGGPRHEQYF. DNA for the CDR3: TGTGCCAGCAGTGAAGCCGGGGGTCCCAGGCACGAGCAGTACTTC.

V usage is TRBV5-1 and J usage is TRBJ1-1; D is undetermined. Germline V gene data show CDR1 as SGHRS and CDR2 as YFSETQ. The CDR3 covers 13 residues. Trimming removed 0 bases from V and 0 bases from J, with 3 bases in between. In DNA, the CDR3 is TGCGCCAGCAGCTTGGCAGTGAACACTGAAGCTTTCTTT. This codes for CASSLAVNTEAFF.

The rearrangement joins TRBV24-1 to TRBJ2-3; a possible D gene is TRBD1 (6 bases). The V gene lost 5 bases and the J gene lost 4 bases, with 15 bases spanning the gap. The CDR3 runs 15 residues. Germline V CDR1 and CDR2: KGHDR, SFDVKD. The CDR3 nucleotides are TGTGCCACCAGTGTTGGGGGCAGGGCCCCAGATACGCAGTATTTT. Residues: CATSVGGRAPDTQYF.

The chain employs TRBV28 and TRBJ2-5, with a tentative D call TRBD2 (5 bases). CDR3 length: 15 amino acids. Germline V gene data show CDR1 as MDHEN and CDR2 as SYDVKM. Trimming removed 2 bases at V and 5 bases at J, with 15 bases between. The CDR3 region is CASSLRLAGGETQYF. The CDR3 DNA reads as TGTGCCAGCAGTTTAAGGCTAGCCGGCGGCGAGACCCAGTACTTC.

The chain carries TRBV5-1 and TRBJ1-4, with D perhaps matching TRBD1 (5 bases). V was pared by 0 bases and J by 3 bases, with 12 bases between. Per the germline V gene, CDR1 is SGHRS and CDR2 is YFSETQ. This CDR3 contains 16 residues. The CDR3 protein is CASSLAWTGANEKLFF. CDR3 nucleotides: TGCGCCAGCAGCTTGGCTTGGACGGGGGCTAATGAAAAACTGTTTTTT.

The chain recombines TRBV5-1 with TRBJ2-5; tentatively, D is TRBD1 (5 bases). CDR3 size: 13 residues. V was pared by 0 bases and J by 4 bases, with 7 bases between. Germline loops: CDR1 SGHRS, CDR2 YFSETQ. The CDR3 loop is CASSLAGPETQYF. CDR3 nucleotide sequence: TGCGCCAGCAGCTTGGCAGGGCCAGAGACCCAGTACTTC.

The CDR3 DNA reads TGTGCCAGCAGCCAAGCGCCGGGACAGCAAGAGACCCAGTACTTC. Its protein product is CASSQAPGQQETQYF. J is TRBJ2-5 and V is TRBV3-1 (or the pseudogene TRBV3-2); 7 bases line up with TRBD1. The length of the CDR3 is 15 residues. Germline V CDR1 and CDR2: LGHDT, YNNKEL (reference sequence). Losses at the gene ends were 1 base for V and 2 bases for J; bases not matched to a gene: 4.

Here the CDR3 reads CASSIQGEQYF. CDR3 in DNA: TGTGCCAGTAGTATTCAGGGCGAGCAGTACTTC. The V gene is TRBV19, the J gene TRBJ2-7, with D perhaps matching TRBD1 (5 bases). V lost 3 bases and J 6 bases, leaving 6 bases between the germline ends. Looked up from germline, CDR1 is LNHDA and CDR2 is SQIVND (reference sequence). The CDR3 is 11 amino acids.

The chain couples TRBV25-1 to TRBJ2-1; D ambiguous. Between the trimmed V and J ends, which lost 5 bases and 7 bases, there was a span of 6 bases. The CDR3 totals 11 residues. CDR1 is MGHDK and CDR2 is SYGVNS in the germline V gene. For the CDR3, the DNA is TGTGCCAGCAGTAGGTGGAATGAGCAGTTCTTC. It yields the protein CASSRWNEQFF.

This chain links TRBV4-1 with TRBJ2-7; 9 bases match TRBD2. This CDR3 is 14 amino acids long. Germline CDR1 reads MGHRA; CDR2 reads YSYEKL. J gave up 5 bases and V 3 bases, and 5 bases lay outside the gene matches. This CDR3 is CASSQRGGLDEQYF. Here the CDR3 DNA reads TGCGCCAGCAGCCAGCGGGGGGGGCTCGACGAGCAGTACTTC.

Only one count was recorded for this clone. The chain links TRBV20-1 to TRBJ1-5; D is undetermined. The CDR3 loop spans 15 amino acids. The germline gives CDR1 DFQATT, CDR2 SNEGSKA (reference sequence). Deletions cut 3 bases from V and 0 bases from J, with 12 bases between. DNA for the CDR3: TGCAGTGCTAGTCCCAGGCTTACTAGCAATCAGCCCCAGCATTTT. This sequence encodes CSASPRLTSNQPQHF.

The rearrangement links TRBV7-8 to TRBJ2-1, with D uncertain. The CDR3 totals 13 residues. Germline V gene lookup returns CDR1 SGHVS and CDR2 FQNEAQ. Deletions cut 5 bases from V and 8 bases from J, with 13 bases between. CDR3 loop: CASSPRGTHEQFF. The DNA for the CDR3 is TGTGCCAGCAGCCCCCGAGGTACACATGAGCAGTTCTTC. The variable domain in full, with the rest retrieved from reference TRBV7-8 and TRBJ2-1, is GAGVSQSPRYKVAKRGQDVALRCDPISGHVSLFWYQQALGQGPEFLTYFQNEAQLDKSGLPSDRFFAERPEGSVSTLKIQRTQQEDSAVYLCASSPRGTHEQFFGPGTRLTVL.